The present T cell receptor (beta chain) was sequenced within a study of blood T cell repertoires in COVID-19. The CDR3 covers 15 residues. Germline V gene lookup returns CDR1 LNHDA and CDR2 SQIVND (reference sequence). Trimming took 1 base from V and 3 from J, leaving 9 bases between them. Sequencing was performed with immunoSEQ multiplex PCR; in TCRdb, only in-frame clones are kept and a portion is missing. The repertoire includes over 150,000 clones, about 88% of them detected once, and roughly 7% sits in the top ten. V gene TRBV19 combines with J gene TRBJ1-4; no clear D. The origin of this receptor is a woman in her fifties or sixties who had recovered from COVID-19. The sample taken for sequencing was PBMCs or T cells enriched from blood (not recorded which). CDR3: CASSIGYSPNEKLFF. DNA of the CDR3: TGTGCCAGTAGTATAGGATACAGCCCTAATGAAAAACTGTTTTTT. The full variable domain, its missing parts supplied by reference TRBV19 and TRBJ1-4, is DGGITQSPKYLFRKEGQNVTLSCEQNLNHDAMYWYRQDPGQGLRLIYYSQIVNDFQKGDIAEGYSVSREKKESFPLTVTSAQKNPTAFYLCASSIGYSPNEKLFFGSGTQLSVL.